Each of the 17 T cell receptor beta chains below was sequenced from the same sample in a study of neurological immune-mediated disorders. From the 5' RACE reads, TCRdb called clonotypes with MiXCR, one entry per CDR3 protein. The sample has tens of thousands of distinct CDR3 sequences, approximately 3% seen once. Specimen: PBMCs. Receptor source: a woman aged 45-59 years with multiple sclerosis.

In its sample, this clonotype ranks as medium-sized (0.01 to 0.1%). The gene calls are TRBV24-1 and TRBJ2-7, with D perhaps TRBD2 (6 bases). Germline assignment: CDR1 KGHDR and CDR2 SFDVKD. V lost 3 bases and J 6 bases, leaving 11 bases between the germline ends. The CDR3 loop spans 13 amino acids. The CDR3: CATSDGGLPEQYF. CDR3 DNA: TGTGCCACCAGTGATGGCGGACTACCCGAGCAGTACTTC.

By sample fraction, this clonotype is medium-sized. V and J are TRBV20-1 and TRBJ2-3, with 7 bases matching TRBD1. V dropped 0 bases and J dropped 11; count of bases not matched to a gene: 11. This CDR3 contains 14 residues. CDR1 and CDR2 from the germline V gene are DFQATT and SNEGSKA (reference sequence). The DNA of the CDR3 is TGCAGTGCTAGAGATCAACAGGGGAAGTTGGAGCAGTATTTT. It translates to CSARDQQGKLEQYF.

This clonotype was observed at least ten times. V is TRBV27 and J is TRBJ2-3, with unresolved D. Germline-derived CDR1 and CDR2 are MNHEY and SMNVEV (reference sequence). This CDR3 is built from 12 residues. The V end was cut by 4 bases, the J end by 3 bases, with 5 bases between. CDR3 in amino acids: CASSSVTDTQYF. CDR3 nucleotides: TGTGCCAGCAGTTCCGTTACAGATACGCAGTATTTT.

This clonotype was counted ten times or more. This chain uses TRBV7-6 with TRBJ1-1; weak D call: TRBD1 (5 bases). The germline CDR1 and CDR2 sequences are SGHVS and FNYEAQ. CDR3 length equals 13 residues. V gave up 2 bases and J gave up 4 bases, with 8 bases separating them. This CDR3 reads CASSLSQGTEAFF. CDR3 nucleotide sequence: TGTGCCAGCAGCTTAAGCCAGGGCACTGAAGCTTTCTTT.

This clonotype was detected ten times or more. This sequence joins TRBV11-2 and TRBJ2-1; the match to TRBD2 covers 10 bases. This CDR3 comprises 16 residues. Per germline, CDR1 SGHAT and CDR2 FQNNGV. V was clipped by 3 bases and J by 10 bases; unmatched bases: 12. CDR3 loop: CASSFGAGGLRDEQFF. CDR3 bases: TGTGCCAGCAGCTTCGGAGCGGGGGGGCTGAGGGACGAGCAGTTCTTC.

This clonotype was counted many times. This sequence joins TRBV20-1 and TRBJ2-1; D is unclear. The CDR3 length is 11 residues. CDR1 and CDR2 (germline): DFQATT, SNEGSKA (reference sequence). CDR3: CTVPVLNEQFF. For the CDR3, the DNA is TGCACCGTACCGGTCCTCAATGAGCAGTTCTTC.

On this clonotype itself: This may be a read error, as it is one base from a much larger clone. This rearrangement joins TRBV12-3 or TRBV12-4 to TRBJ1-3; D is possibly TRBD1 (6 bases). This CDR3 region has 14 residues. The CDR3 sequence is CASKPDRGGKTIYF. The CDR3 nucleotides are TGTGCCAGCAAACCGGACAGAGGGGGAAAAACCATATATTTT.

This clonotype was found many times. This rearrangement joins TRBV15 to TRBJ2-3; TRBD1 agrees at 9 bases. Trimming cost V 5 bases and J 2 bases; bases outside gene matches: 5. The CDR3 totals 15 residues. Germline V gene data show CDR1 as LNHNV and CDR2 as YYDKDF (reference sequence). The CDR3 reads CATSAGTGTTDTQYF. The CDR3 nucleotides are TGTGCCACCAGCGCCGGGACAGGGACCACAGATACGCAGTATTTT.

This clonotype was detected ten times or more. The chain uses TRBV7-9 and TRBJ1-5; TRBD1 might be the D (6 bases). This CDR3 comprises 15 residues. Germline lookup yields CDR1 SEHNR and CDR2 FQNEAQ (reference sequence). V lost 2 bases and J lost 4, with 12 bases in between. The CDR3 reads CASSLSGVGNQPQHF. The CDR3 DNA reads as TGTGCCAGCAGCTTATCAGGGGTGGGTAATCAGCCCCAGCATTTT.

This clonotype was recorded at least ten times. This chain joins TRBV12-3 or TRBV12-4 and TRBJ2-3; no firm D call. The CDR3 extends over 14 amino acids. Trimming took off 2 bases at V and 1 base at J, with 7 bases between the two ends. CDR3 region: CASSLNRGTDTQYF. The DNA for the CDR3 is TGTGCCAGCAGTTTAAACCGGGGCACAGATACGCAGTATTTT.

This clonotype was detected ten times or more. The chain uses TRBV5-1 and TRBJ2-7; D might be TRBD2 (6 bases). The CDR3 is made up of 15 amino acids. Trimming pared 0 bases from V and 5 bases from J, leaving 15 bases between. CDR1 SGHRS and CDR2 YFSETQ come from the germline V gene. CDR3 sequence: CASSLEGGRGHEQYF. The CDR3 DNA is TGCGCCAGCAGCTTGGAAGGAGGGAGAGGCCACGAGCAGTACTTC.

This clonotype occurred many times. The chain joins TRBV5-8 to TRBJ2-5; 11 bases align to TRBD2. CDR3 size: 18 residues. The germline CDR1 and CDR2 sequences are SGHTS and YDEGEE. Losses at the gene ends were 5 bases for V and 4 bases for J; bases not matched to a gene: 16. In DNA, the CDR3 is TGTGCCAGCAGACGAGCCGCCCTAGCGGGAGGCCCCCGAGAGACCCAGTACTTC. Amino acids: CASRRAALAGGPRETQYF.

This clonotype occurred many times. The chain recombines TRBV6-2 or TRBV6-3 with TRBJ2-7, with TRBD2 matching 12 bases. The CDR3 extends over 16 amino acids. The V segment lost 4 bases and the J segment 3 bases; nucleotides outside the gene matches: 7. Per germline, CDR1 MNHEY and CDR2 SVGEGT. The CDR3 sequence: CASSFRTSGNSYEQYF. The CDR3 coding sequence is TGTGCCAGCAGTTTCCGGACTAGCGGGAATAGCTACGAGCAGTACTTC.

Many counts were recorded for this clonotype. V is TRBV11-1 and J is TRBJ2-2; possible D gene TRBD1, 5 bases. This CDR3 region has 19 residues. V lost 5 bases to trimming and J lost 6 bases, with 28 bases between them. Germline V gives CDR1 SGHAT, CDR2 FQDESV (reference sequence). The CDR3 coding sequence is TGTGCCAGCAGCCGAAACGGAGCTCGGACACCTCCACTCCCCGGGGAGCTGTTTTTT. Its translation is CASSRNGARTPPLPGELFF.

This clonotype was counted at least ten times. This chain links TRBV4-2 with TRBJ2-3; D is possibly TRBD1 or TRBD2 (6 bases each). Trimming cost V 4 bases and J 12 bases, with 17 bases left between them. The CDR3 consists of 13 residues. The V gene's germline CDR1 is LGHNA and CDR2 YNFKEQ. CDR3 coding DNA: TGTGCCAGCAGCCGGGACGGAACAGGGACTCAGTATTTT. The encoded protein is CASSRDGTGTQYF.

The rearrangement uses TRBV7-6 and TRBJ2-1, with a tentative D call TRBD2 (5 bases). CDR1 SGHVS and CDR2 FNYEAQ come from the germline V gene. V dropped 5 bases and J dropped 7 bases, with 18 bases sitting between them. CDR3 length: 15 amino acids. The CDR3 region is CASSPTPGGRNEQFF. The CDR3 DNA follows: TGTGCCAGCAGCCCCACACCTGGCGGGCGGAATGAGCAGTTCTTC.

This clonotype showed up many times. The gene calls are TRBV6-5 and TRBJ2-1; D gene unclear. V gave up 11 bases and J gave up 0 bases, with 8 bases separating them. Looked up from germline, CDR1 is MNHEY and CDR2 is SVGAGI. This CDR3 is built from 12 residues. The CDR3 DNA sequence: TGTGCCTCCGGTTCCTCCTACAATGAGCAGTTCTTC. This translates into CASGSSYNEQFF.